This T cell receptor beta chain was retrieved from a study of blood T cell repertoires in COVID-19. Study background: Italy, Spain and the United States were the sources of the convalescent and acute COVID-19 samples. Nucleic acid was either cDNA or gDNA, and it came from T cells, B-cell-depleted T cells, or PBMCs.

Trimming took 7 bases from V and 10 from J; bases not matched to a gene: 14. The germline gives CDR1 SGHVS, CDR2 FNYEAQ. CDR3 size: 14 residues. In the study's own analysis: Reference gene primer amplification gave estimated nucleated cell counts. TCRdb's table, derived via immunoSEQ multiplex PCR, lists solely in-frame clones and lacks some. V, J and clone size are those of that table, while D and trimming were read from the DNA. The sample consists of fewer than 120,000 clones, approximately 85% of them appearing once. The J gene is TRBJ2-5, the V gene TRBV7-6, with TRBD2 matching over 8 bases. The source material was peripheral blood. This TCR derives from a woman in her sixties or seventies with acute or convalescent COVID-19. The CDR3 sequence: CASNPGLGFFGQYF. CDR3 DNA sequence: TGTGCCAGCAATCCGGGACTAGGATTTTTCGGCCAGTACTTC.